This passage covers 18 T cell receptor beta chains from one sample sequenced in a study of blood T cells in healthy people across ages. A second PCR, run for roughly 7 to 11 cycles, used a sample-barcoded 5' primer plus a J-beta primer mix. Using its own MiXCR run on the 5' RACE reads, TCRdb lists one record per CDR3 protein. The table has 1.5 million to 2 million distinct CDR3 sequences, 28% seen once. The sequenced material came from blood. These receptors were taken from a young woman in good health.

Comments on this clonotype: One end of the junction varies from germline; a read error may be responsible. This chain joins TRBV20-1 and TRBJ1-1; 8 bases align to TRBD1. CDR1 is DFQATT and CDR2 is SNEGSKA in the germline V gene (reference sequence). This CDR3 has 15 residues. Here the CDR3 reads CSASGQGASLTEAFF. The DNA for the CDR3 is TGCAGTGCTAGCGGCCAGGGGGCATCTTTGACTGAGGCTTTCTTT.

The rearrangement uses TRBV3-1 and TRBJ1-2, with D possibly TRBD1 on 6 matching bases. This CDR3 has 14 amino acids. V shed 3 bases and J shed 8 bases, with 16 bases lying between them. Germline CDR1 and CDR2: LGHDT and YNNKEL (reference sequence). The CDR3 DNA sequence: TGTGCCAGCAGCCAGACTGACGGGGGCAGCGGCTACACCTTC. Translation gives CASSQTDGGSGYTF.

This clonotype was counted ten times or more. The rearrangement joins TRBV29-1 to TRBJ1-2; D is unresolved. Trimming stripped 4 bases from V and 5 bases from J, with 11 bases between. CDR1 is SQVTM, CDR2 ANQGSEA, per germline. The CDR3 totals 12 residues. The CDR3 region is CSVGDVGYGYTF. As DNA, the CDR3 is TGCAGCGTTGGCGACGTGGGATATGGCTACACCTTC.

This clonotype was observed a few times. CDR3 sequence (DNA): TGCAGTGCTAGGGTTGGGGAGAGCAATCAGCCCCAGCATTTT. This translates into CSARVGESNQPQHF. The chain uses TRBV20-1 and TRBJ1-5; D is ambiguous. Trimming cost V 3 bases and J 1 base, with 10 bases left between them. The V gene's germline CDR1 is DFQATT and CDR2 SNEGSKA (reference sequence). The CDR3 contains 14 residues.

This clonotype showed up many times. The V gene is TRBV5-1, the J gene TRBJ2-1; D is possibly TRBD2 (6 bases). The CDR3 has 14 amino acids. V was pared by 3 bases and J by 12 bases, with 19 bases between. CDR1 is SGHRS and CDR2 is YFSETQ in the germline V gene. CDR3 nucleotide sequence: TGCGCCAGCAGCTCGGGGGACCTTCACGATGGGCAGTTCTTC. Its protein product is CASSSGDLHDGQFF.

This chain connects TRBV20-1 to TRBJ1-1; D is ambiguous. V lost 0 bases and J 4 bases, leaving 15 bases between the germline ends. CDR1 is DFQATT and CDR2 is SNEGSKA in the germline V gene (reference sequence). This CDR3 comprises 15 residues. The CDR3 here is CSARDRKGWVTEAFF. CDR3 DNA sequence: TGCAGTGCTAGAGATAGGAAAGGTTGGGTCACTGAAGCTTTCTTT.

This chain links TRBV7-9 with TRBJ1-2; D is unclear. This CDR3 comprises 13 residues. The ends were cut back, 2 bases at V and 6 bases at J, with 10 bases in the middle. Germline V gene data show CDR1 as SEHNR and CDR2 as FQNEAQ (reference sequence). In DNA form, the CDR3 reads TGTGCCAGCAGCTTATCCGGGGTCAATGGCTACACCTTC. As protein: CASSLSGVNGYTF. Complete variable domain (other parts from reference TRBV7-9 and TRBJ1-2): DTGVSQNPRHKITKRGQNVTFRCDPISEHNRLYWYRQTLGQGPEFLTYFQNEAQLEKSRLLSDRFSAERPKGSFSTLEIQRTEQGDSAMYLCASSLSGVNGYTFGSGTRLTVV.

This clonotype was detected a few times. The genes are TRBV20-1 and TRBJ1-2; D might be TRBD1 (5 bases). The germline gives CDR1 DFQATT, CDR2 SNEGSKA (reference sequence). V was trimmed by 6 bases and J by 8 bases, leaving 25 bases between them. This CDR3 is built from 15 residues. CDR3 amino acids: CSAYALDTNGRGYTF. The DNA for the CDR3 is TGCAGTGCATACGCCCTGGACACCAATGGACGAGGCTACACCTTC.

The table lists this clonotype with a few counts. The rearrangement joins TRBV3-1 to TRBJ1-2; 8 bases fit TRBD1. This CDR3 has 15 amino acids. The V segment lost 4 bases and the J segment 4 bases; nucleotides outside the gene matches: 8. CDR1 LGHDT and CDR2 YNNKEL come from the germline V gene (reference sequence). This CDR3 is CASSLKTGAGYGYTF. The CDR3 DNA follows: TGTGCCAGCAGCCTGAAGACAGGGGCTGGCTATGGCTACACCTTC.

The CDR3 DNA is TGTGCCACCAGCAGAGTGGCAGGGATTCAGCCCCAGCATTTT. Translation gives CATSRVAGIQPQHF. This chain uses TRBV15 with TRBJ1-5, with D possibly matching TRBD1 (5 bases). Germline CDR1 LNHNV, CDR2 YYDKDF (reference sequence). Trimming pared 1 base from V and 6 bases from J, leaving 10 bases between. The CDR3 covers 14 residues.

Worth noting for this clonotype: At one boundary the junction diverges from the germline segment, which might be a read error. The CDR3 nucleotides read TGTGCCATCAGCTTACGGGTGACCCAGTTCTTC. This codes for CAISLRVTQFF. V and J are TRBV7-2 and TRBJ2-1; D unresolved. Germline loops: CDR1 SGHTA, CDR2 FQGNSA. The length of the CDR3 is 11 residues.

This clonotype has only a few counts. This chain uses TRBV13 with TRBJ2-4; D possibly corresponds to TRBD2 (6 bases). The DNA end is a closer match to TRBJ2-7, so the J assignment may be wrong. Germline V gene lookup returns CDR1 PRHDT and CDR2 FYEKMQ (reference sequence). This CDR3 spans 14 amino acids. The CDR3 reads CASSLEGLTYEQYF. The CDR3 bases are TGTGCCAGCAGCTTAGAGGGACTTACCTACGAGCAGTACTTC.

The rearrangement joins TRBV24-1 to TRBJ2-1; tentatively, D is TRBD2 (6 bases). Germline CDR1 and CDR2: KGHDR and SFDVKD. Trimming took off 3 bases at V and 10 bases at J, with 18 bases between the two ends. The CDR3 length is 15 residues. CDR3 protein: CATSDPGRGGEEQFF. The CDR3 nucleotides are TGTGCCACCAGTGATCCGGGTCGGGGCGGGGAGGAGCAGTTCTTC.

This rearrangement joins TRBV25-1 to TRBJ1-1, with unresolved D. The CDR3 has 14 amino acids. The germline V gene has CDR1 MGHDK and CDR2 SYGVNS. V was trimmed by 4 bases and J by 9 bases, leaving 18 bases between them. As DNA, the CDR3 is TGTGCCAGCAGTGCGCTACGGGGTGGACCCCAAGCTTTCTTT. Residues: CASSALRGGPQAFF.

With respect to this clonotype: The conserved closing phenylalanine or tryptophan is absent in this CDR3, likely reflecting a read error. This rearrangement joins TRBV6-7 to TRBJ2-5, with TRBD2 as a possible D gene (6 bases). Gene TRBJ2-7 matches the end of the DNA better, so the J call may be wrong. TRBV6-7 counts as an open reading frame of uncertain function. The CDR3 extends over 16 amino acids. The CDR3 region is CASSYSRREARYEQYC. The CDR3 region has the DNA TGTGCCAGCAGTTACTCGAGGCGGGAAGCACGCTACGAGCAGTACTGC.

This clonotype was recorded at least ten times. The chain recombines TRBV12-3 or TRBV12-4 with TRBJ2-5; possibly TRBD1 or TRBD2 for D (6 bases each). The CDR3 totals 13 residues. Deletions cut 4 bases from V and 5 bases from J, with 11 bases between. The CDR3 loop reads CASSSTGTETQYF. The CDR3 bases are TGTGCCAGCAGTTCAACAGGGACTGAGACCCAGTACTTC.

The rearrangement joins TRBV18 to TRBJ2-5; tentative D call: TRBD1 (5 bases). V lost 4 bases to trimming and J lost 4 bases, with 25 bases between them. Per germline, CDR1 KGHSH and CDR2 LQKENI. The CDR3 loop spans 18 amino acids. The CDR3, as DNA: TGTGCCAGCTCACTGTCAGGGTTCGATTACCAAAGTGGAGAGACCCAGTACTTC. Its translation is CASSLSGFDYQSGETQYF. Together with reference TRBV18 and TRBJ2-5, the CDR3 gives the full variable domain: NAGVMQNPRHLVRRRGQEARLRCSPMKGHSHVYWYRQLPEEGLKFMVYLQKENIIDESGMPKERFSAEFPKEGPSILRIQQVVRGDSAAYFCASSLSGFDYQSGETQYFGPGTRLLVL.

J is TRBJ1-1 and V is TRBV12-3 or TRBV12-4; D uncertain. The CDR3 consists of 15 residues. V gave up 5 bases and J gave up 0 bases, with 13 bases separating them. CDR3 region: CASSPEGLVNTEAFF. DNA of the CDR3: TGTGCCAGCAGTCCCGAAGGGCTGGTGAACACTGAAGCTTTCTTT.